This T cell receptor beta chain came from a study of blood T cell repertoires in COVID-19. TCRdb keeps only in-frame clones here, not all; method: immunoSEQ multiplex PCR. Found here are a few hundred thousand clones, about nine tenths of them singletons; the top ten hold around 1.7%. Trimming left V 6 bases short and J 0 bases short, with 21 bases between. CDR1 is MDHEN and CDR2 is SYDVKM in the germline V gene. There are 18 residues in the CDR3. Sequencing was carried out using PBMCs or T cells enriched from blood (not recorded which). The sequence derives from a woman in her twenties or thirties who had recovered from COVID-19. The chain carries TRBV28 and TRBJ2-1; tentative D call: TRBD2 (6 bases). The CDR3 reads CASRADYGYISSYNEQFF. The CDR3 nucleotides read TGTGCCAGCAGAGCGGACTATGGCTACATTAGCTCCTACAATGAGCAGTTCTTC.